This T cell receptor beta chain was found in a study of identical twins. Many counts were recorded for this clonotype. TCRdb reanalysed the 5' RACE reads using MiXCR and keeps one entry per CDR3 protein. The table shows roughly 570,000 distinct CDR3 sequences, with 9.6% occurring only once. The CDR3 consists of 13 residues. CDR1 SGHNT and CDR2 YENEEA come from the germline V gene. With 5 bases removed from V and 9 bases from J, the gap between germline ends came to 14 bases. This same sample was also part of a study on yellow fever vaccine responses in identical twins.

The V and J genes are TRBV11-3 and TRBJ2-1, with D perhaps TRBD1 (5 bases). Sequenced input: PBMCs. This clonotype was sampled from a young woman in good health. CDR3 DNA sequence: TGTGCCAGCAGCCAGGGCTACTCTGGTGAGCAGTTCTTC. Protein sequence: CASSQGYSGEQFF.